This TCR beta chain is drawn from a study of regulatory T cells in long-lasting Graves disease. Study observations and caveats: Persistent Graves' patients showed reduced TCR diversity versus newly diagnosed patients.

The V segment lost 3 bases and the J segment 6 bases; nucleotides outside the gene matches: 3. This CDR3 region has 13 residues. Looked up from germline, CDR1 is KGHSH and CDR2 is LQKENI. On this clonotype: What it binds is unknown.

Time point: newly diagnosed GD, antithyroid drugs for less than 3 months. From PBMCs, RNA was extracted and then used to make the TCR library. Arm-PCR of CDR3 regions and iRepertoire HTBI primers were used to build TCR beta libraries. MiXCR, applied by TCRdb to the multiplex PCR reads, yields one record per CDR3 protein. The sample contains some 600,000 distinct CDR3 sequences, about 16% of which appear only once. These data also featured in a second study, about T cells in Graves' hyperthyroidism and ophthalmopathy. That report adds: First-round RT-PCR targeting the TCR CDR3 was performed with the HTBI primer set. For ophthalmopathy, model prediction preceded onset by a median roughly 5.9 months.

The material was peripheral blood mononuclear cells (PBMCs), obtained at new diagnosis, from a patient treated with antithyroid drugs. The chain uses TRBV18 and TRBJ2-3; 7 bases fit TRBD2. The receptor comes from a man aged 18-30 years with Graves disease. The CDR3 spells CASSPSGLDTQYF. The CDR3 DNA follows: TGTGCCAGCTCACCTAGCGGGTTGGATACGCAGTATTTT.